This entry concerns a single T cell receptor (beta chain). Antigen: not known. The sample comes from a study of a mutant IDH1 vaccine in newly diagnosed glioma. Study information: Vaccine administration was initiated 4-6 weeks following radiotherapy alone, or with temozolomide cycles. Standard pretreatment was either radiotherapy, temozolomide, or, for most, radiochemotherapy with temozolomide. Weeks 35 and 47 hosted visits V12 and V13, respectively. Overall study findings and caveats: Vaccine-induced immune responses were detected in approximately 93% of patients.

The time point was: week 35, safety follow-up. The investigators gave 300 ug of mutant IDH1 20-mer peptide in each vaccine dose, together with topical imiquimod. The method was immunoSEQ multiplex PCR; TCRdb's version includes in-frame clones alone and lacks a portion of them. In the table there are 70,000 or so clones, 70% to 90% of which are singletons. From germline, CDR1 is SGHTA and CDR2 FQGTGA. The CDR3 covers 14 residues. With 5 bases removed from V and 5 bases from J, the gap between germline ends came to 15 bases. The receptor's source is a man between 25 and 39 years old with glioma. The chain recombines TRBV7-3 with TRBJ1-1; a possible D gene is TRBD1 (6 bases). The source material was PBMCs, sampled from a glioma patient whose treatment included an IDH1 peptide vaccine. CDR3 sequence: CASSPSGGRTEAFF. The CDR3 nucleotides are TGTGCCAGCAGCCCGTCTGGGGGGCGGACTGAAGCTTTCTTT.